A single sample gave rise to the 21 T cell receptor beta chains below, sequenced in a study of OX40 agonist ivuxolimab in advanced cancers. The protocol was immunoSEQ multiplex PCR, while the TCRdb copy is restricted to in-frame clones and leaves out a portion. Found here are more than 45,000 clones, about nine tenths of them singletons; the top ten hold 9% to 15%. Sample: CD4+ or CD8+ T cells sorted from blood, taken in a trial of the OX40 agonist ivuxolimab. The receptor source for this set is an adult with an advanced solid tumor such as melanoma, head and neck, liver or kidney cancer.

CDR3 region: CASSGSSESGRAINEQFF. The DNA of the CDR3 is TGTGCCAGCAGCGGATCCTCGGAAAGCGGGAGGGCCATCAATGAGCAGTTCTTC. The V and J genes are TRBV9 and TRBJ2-1; 10 positions agree with TRBD2. The CDR3 is 18 residues long. Germline V CDR1 and CDR2: SGDLS, YYNGEE. V shed 3 bases, J shed 6 bases, and the junction held 15 bases outside the gene matches.

J is TRBJ2-3 and V is TRBV7-2; no clear D gene. Germline lookup yields CDR1 SGHTA and CDR2 FQGNSA. V shed 1 base and J shed 6 bases, with 20 bases lying between them. This CDR3 is 17 amino acids long. CDR3: CASSLVRSPLWKDTQYF. The CDR3 DNA is TGTGCCAGCAGCTTAGTTCGGTCTCCTCTTTGGAAGGATACGCAGTATTTT.

CDR3 coding DNA: TGTGCCAGCAGCCTGACAGGGGGAAATACGCAGTATTTT. Translating gives CASSLTGGNTQYF. J is TRBJ2-3 and V is TRBV7-9, with 9 positions matching TRBD1. The length of the CDR3 is 13 residues. Germline-derived CDR1 and CDR2 are SEHNR and FQNEAQ (reference sequence). J lost 7 bases, V lost 5 bases, and 4 bases had no gene match.

The rearrangement links TRBV27 to TRBJ2-1; the D gene is possibly TRBD1 (5 bases). Trimming took off 6 bases at V and 6 bases at J, with 6 bases between the two ends. The V gene's germline CDR1 is MNHEY and CDR2 SMNVEV (reference sequence). CDR3 length equals 11 residues. CDR3 amino acids: CASRTANEQFF. The CDR3 DNA follows: TGTGCCAGCAGGACAGCCAATGAGCAGTTCTTC.

The J gene is TRBJ2-7, the V gene TRBV21-1; the DNA was not compared with TRBD2, the D call given in the table. TRBV21-1 is a listed pseudogene. CDR3 length: 19 amino acids. CDR3 region: CASSTPKVRREGRLYEQYV. The CDR3 coding sequence is TGTGCCAGCAGCACTCCAAAAGTGAGGCGGGAGGGCCGTCTCTACGAGCAGTACGTC.

This chain connects TRBV5-6 to TRBJ2-3; the D is unclear. The CDR3 runs 13 residues. V was clipped by 0 bases and J by 6 bases, with 8 bases between them. Germline lookup yields CDR1 SGHDT and CDR2 YYEEEE. The CDR3 region is CASSLAPHDTQYF. CDR3 bases: TGTGCCAGCAGCTTGGCCCCCCACGATACGCAGTATTTT.

The genes are TRBV6-5 and TRBJ2-2, with 8 bases matching TRBD2. The CDR3 has 13 residues. V lost 6 bases to trimming and J lost 4 bases; unmatched junction nucleotides: 1. The germline V gene has CDR1 MNHEY and CDR2 SVGAGI. The DNA of the CDR3 is TGTGCCAGCAGGGGGACTAGCACCGGGGAGCTGTTTTTT. As protein: CASRGTSTGELFF.

The chain is built from TRBV4-1 and TRBJ2-1, with TRBD2 identical over 8 bases. CDR1 MGHRA and CDR2 YSYEKL come from the germline V gene. The V gene end was trimmed by 1 base and the J gene end by 9 bases; junction bases not matched to a gene: 11. This CDR3 region has 16 residues. DNA of the CDR3: TGCGCCAGCAGCCAAGGACCGGGACTAGATGATATTGAGCAGTTCTTC. Amino acid sequence: CASSQGPGLDDIEQFF.

The chain carries TRBV13 and TRBJ1-3; the D is unclear. Germline V gene lookup returns CDR1 PRHDT and CDR2 FYEKMQ (reference sequence). CDR3 length equals 15 residues. Trimming stripped 0 bases from V and 2 bases from J, with 8 bases between. The CDR3 is CASSLGRFTGNTIYF. CDR3 nucleotide sequence: TGTGCCAGCAGCTTAGGGCGGTTTACTGGAAACACCATATATTTT. The full variable domain, with the rest looked up from reference TRBV13 and TRBJ1-3, is AAGVIQSPRHLIKEKRETATLKCYPIPRHDTVYWYQQGPGQDPQFLISFYEKMQSDKGSIPDRFSAQQFSDYHSELNMSSLELGDSALYFCASSLGRFTGNTIYFGEGSWLTVV.

A single count supports this clone. The V and J genes are TRBV5-4 and TRBJ2-1; the D is unclear. CDR3 length equals 15 residues. The V gene's germline CDR1 is SGHNT and CDR2 YYREEE (reference sequence). V lost 5 bases and J 3 bases, leaving 15 bases between the germline ends. As DNA, the CDR3 is TGTGCCAGCAGGGGCGGTCCCCCTTTCTACAATGAGCAGTTCTTC. This translates into CASRGGPPFYNEQFF.

This clone has only one observation. V gene TRBV5-1 combines with J gene TRBJ2-3; a weak D match, TRBD1 (5 bases). The germline V and J ends were trimmed by 3 bases and 5 bases, with 16 bases remaining between them. Germline CDR1 SGHRS, CDR2 YFSETQ. This CDR3 comprises 15 residues. CDR3 in amino acids: CASSSRPGSRDTQYF. DNA of the CDR3: TGCGCCAGCAGCTCGCGGCCAGGGTCAAGAGATACGCAGTATTTT.

The V and J genes are TRBV4-1 and TRBJ2-1; no clear D gene. V lost 0 bases and J lost 0, with 15 bases in between. From germline, CDR1 is MGHRA and CDR2 YSYEKL. The CDR3 runs to 18 residues. The CDR3 DNA sequence: TGCGCCAGCAGCCAAGAAAGTCCTGCTAGAATCTCCTACAATGAGCAGTTCTTC. Amino acid sequence: CASSQESPARISYNEQFF.

This sequence joins TRBV27 and TRBJ2-3; TRBD2 is a possible D gene (6 bases). The germline CDR1 and CDR2 sequences are MNHEY and SMNVEV (reference sequence). The CDR3 sequence is 16 residues long. V lost 2 bases and J 1 base, leaving 13 bases between the germline ends. The CDR3 sequence is CASSLRSGSGTDTQYF. In nucleotides, the CDR3 is TGTGCCAGCAGTTTAAGATCCGGGAGTGGCACAGATACGCAGTATTTT.

The chain has TRBV10-1 and TRBJ2-5; TRBD1 aligns across 10 bases. The J segment lost 2 bases and the V segment lost 3 bases, leaving 9 bases of the junction unmatched. The CDR3 consists of 17 residues. CDR1 and CDR2 (germline): WNHNN, SYGVQD (reference sequence). The chain's CDR3 is CASSDLVRDRGQETQYF. CDR3 DNA sequence: TGCGCCAGCAGTGATCTCGTCCGGGACAGGGGACAAGAGACCCAGTACTTC.

DNA for the CDR3: TGTGCCAGCAGGGGGGACGGCATTTACGAGCAGTACTTC. This codes for CASRGDGIYEQYF. The rearrangement uses TRBV11-2 and TRBJ2-7, with D possibly being TRBD1 or TRBD2 (5 bases each). From germline, CDR1 is SGHAT and CDR2 FQNNGV. This CDR3 comprises 13 residues. V shed 6 bases and J shed 4 bases, with 13 bases lying between them.

With regard to this clone: The identical CDR3 is also encoded by other nucleotide sequences in the sample. The chain recombines TRBV5-6 with TRBJ2-5, with D unresolved. Trimming took off 1 base at V and 5 bases at J, with 12 bases between the two ends. Germline CDR1 is SGHDT and CDR2 is YYEEEE. This CDR3 contains 14 residues. The CDR3 bases are TGTGCCAGCAGCTTGTCTGGGTCGGGCGAGACCCAGTACTTC. Translated: CASSLSGSGETQYF.

This chain connects TRBV5-6 to TRBJ2-7; D is possibly TRBD1 or TRBD2 (6 bases each). V shed 3 bases and J shed 0 bases, with 10 bases lying between them. CDR1 is SGHDT, CDR2 YYEEEE, per germline. There are 14 residues in the CDR3. CDR3 loop: CASSWGASSYEQYF. CDR3 in DNA: TGTGCCAGCAGCTGGGGGGCTTCCTCCTACGAGCAGTACTTC.

The V call is TRBV19, the J call TRBJ1-5; no clear D gene. Germline CDR1 and CDR2: LNHDA and SQIVND (reference sequence). The CDR3 is 16 amino acids. Trimming removed 5 bases at V and 3 bases at J, with 17 bases between. CDR3 in amino acids: CASSYSNSRFNQPQHF. CDR3 DNA sequence: TGTGCCAGTAGTTATTCCAACAGTAGATTCAATCAGCCCCAGCATTTT.

This chain joins TRBV25-1 and TRBJ1-1, with 8 bases fitting TRBD1. V gave up 1 base and J gave up 1 base; unmatched junction bases: 8. The CDR3 has 17 amino acids. Germline V gene sequence: CDR1 MGHDK, CDR2 SYGVNS. The CDR3 loop reads CASSELTGVHPNTEAFF. The CDR3 DNA sequence: TGTGCCAGCAGTGAATTGACAGGGGTGCATCCGAACACTGAAGCTTTCTTT.

The chain joins TRBV11-2 to TRBJ1-1; D gene unclear. The CDR3 covers 12 residues. Trimming shortened V by 8 bases and J by 6 bases, and 13 bases separated the two germline ends. Germline assignment: CDR1 SGHAT and CDR2 FQNNGV. This CDR3 reads CASATGGSEAFF. The DNA for the CDR3 is TGTGCCAGCGCCACCGGAGGGTCTGAAGCTTTCTTT. Full variable domain (remainder filled in from reference TRBV11-2 and TRBJ1-1): EAGVAQSPRYKIIEKRQSVAFWCNPISGHATLYWYQQILGQGPKLLIQFQNNGVVDDSQLPKDRFSAERLKGVDSTLKIQPAKLEDSAVYLCASATGGSEAFFGQGTRLTVV.

The chain recombines TRBV5-5 with TRBJ2-1, with TRBD1 as a possible D gene (6 bases). The CDR3 is 15 residues long. Germline V lookup: CDR1 SGHKS, CDR2 YYEKEE (reference sequence). V lost 0 bases, J lost 7 bases, and 14 bases lay in between. The CDR3 region has the DNA TGTGCCAGCAGCTTGGGGACAGCCCGTGGGAATGAGCAGTTCTTC. This sequence encodes CASSLGTARGNEQFF.